This TCR beta chain is from a study of cytomegalovirus exposure and HLA in healthy donors. Overall study context: For the approximately 400 genotyped donors, around 76% fell within the Caucasian-associated ancestry cluster.

Notes on the study in general: Analyses of presence/absence relied on an assumption of roughly uniform sequencing depth across donors.

Notes on this clone: Its antigen is unknown.

Use of 60 Vbeta and 13 Jbeta primers characterized the PCR. Clones were read by immunoSEQ multiplex PCR, and TCRdb kept only the in-frame ones, dropping some. Of under 200,000 clones listed, roughly 80% were seen once; the top ten hold roughly 1.5%. The receptor's source is a woman in her late teens or twenties in good health and CMV-seronegative. Sequencing was carried out using PBMCs.

CDR3 amino acids: CASTPGESYGYTF. In nucleotides, the CDR3 is TGTGCCAGCACCCCCGGGGAGAGCTATGGCTACACCTTC. The V call is TRBV11-3, the J call TRBJ1-2; D is unresolved. The CDR3 extends over 13 amino acids. Germline V lookup: CDR1 SGHNT, CDR2 YENEEA. V shed 7 bases and J shed 4 bases, with 13 bases lying between them.